This T cell receptor (beta chain) comes out of a study of blood T cell repertoires in COVID-19. Study-level information: Nucleic acid was either cDNA or gDNA, and it came from T cells, B-cell-depleted T cells, or PBMCs.

The V gene's germline CDR1 is SEHNR and CDR2 FQNEAQ (reference sequence). The CDR3 contains 16 residues. J lost 2 bases, V lost 6 bases, and 7 bases had no gene match. TCRdb keeps only in-frame clones here, not all; method: immunoSEQ multiplex PCR. The sample shows 200,000 to 250,000 clones, around 87% of them seen only once. Residents of approximately 25 US areas, aged about 18 to 95 years, made up the participants. What the recovered Cohort 3 donors had was two negative PCRs, clearance, or symptom resolution. The sequenced sample was PBMCs or T cells enriched from blood (not recorded which). The clonotype was recovered from a woman between 45 and 65 years old who had recovered from COVID-19. The gene calls are TRBV7-9 and TRBJ2-3, with TRBD2 identical over 11 bases. The CDR3 spells CASRGRLAGNTDTQYF. The CDR3 coding sequence is TGTGCCAGCAGGGGACGACTAGCGGGAAACACAGATACGCAGTATTTT.